The rows below give T cell receptor beta chains drawn from one sample of a study of cytomegalovirus exposure and HLA in healthy donors. The assay was immunoSEQ multiplex PCR, and TCRdb's table has in-frame clones only and misses some. The sample has 75,000 to 80,000 clones; more than 65% are singletons. Sequencing was done on a sample of PBMCs. The receptors originated from a male donor in good health and CMV-seropositive. CDR3s include the opening cysteine and the closing phenylalanine or tryptophan. The D gene is left open where the match is weak.

V gene,D gene,J gene,CDR3 protein
TRBV2,-,TRBJ2-5,CASKIQGPSKTQYF
TRBV5-4,-,-,CASSLRGGGRASEQYF
TRBV27,-,TRBJ2-3,CASSFKGRSTDTQYF
TRBV6-5,TRBD1,TRBJ1-4,CASRGTGGSGEKLFF
TRBV2,TRBD2,TRBJ2-5,CASSEIGGGRALETQYF
TRBV28,-,TRBJ1-1,CASSLWKGQNTEAFF
TRBV10-3,-,TRBJ1-3,CAISDGPGEGNTIYF
TRBV11-2,TRBD1,TRBJ1-2,CASSSATTGSVGYTF
TRBV7-3,TRBD2,TRBJ2-1,CASRGLAGTYNEQFF
TRBV28,TRBD1,TRBJ1-5,CASSTTGGRNQPQHF
TRBV14,-,TRBJ1-4,CASSQKQGIGAKLFF
TRBV4-2,-,TRBJ1-1,CASSHVVRGTNTEAFF
TRBV6-6,-,TRBJ2-7,CASSYRAGLSYEQYF
TRBV7-7,TRBD2,TRBJ2-1,CASSSGTSSYNEQFF
TRBV30,TRBD2,TRBJ2-1,CAWSVLAGGPNEQFF
TRBV9,TRBD1,TRBJ2-7,CASSPGTGERYEQYF
TRBV12-5,TRBD1,TRBJ1-4,CASGLVLSLWPGQGATWGEKLFF
TRBV5-1,-,TRBJ1-3,CASSPRAGNTIYF
TRBV19,TRBD1,TRBJ2-4,CASSTGQGENIQYF
TRBV19,-,TRBJ1-2,CASSGRDLYGYTF
TRBV7-9,-,TRBJ2-7,CASSLLGYEQYF
TRBV27,-,TRBJ1-5,CASSLFEGLKHQPQHF
TRBV11-2,-,TRBJ1-1,CASSLLFRTENTEAFF
TRBV11-2,-,TRBJ2-5,CASIGEEETQYF
TRBV5-6,TRBD1,TRBJ2-7,CASSLTGTVGEEQYF
TRBV30,-,TRBJ1-6,CAWTARGSSYNSPLHF
TRBV6-5,-,TRBJ2-2,CASSYVQGPTGELFF
TRBV9,TRBD2,TRBJ2-3,CASSAGTSSPSTDTQYF
TRBV7-3,TRBD1,TRBJ2-2,CASSVGQVNTGELFF
TRBV10-3,TRBD2,TRBJ2-3,CAISESALPSGDGTDTQYF
TRBV25-1,-,TRBJ1-5,CASSVGVANQPQHF
TRBV5-1,-,TRBJ1-3,CASSSKTQGSGNTIYF
TRBV6-5,TRBD2,TRBJ2-3,CASSLQGLVTDTQYF
TRBV7-7,TRBD2,TRBJ2-5,CASSLSSGDQETQYF
TRBV5-1,-,TRBJ2-5,CASSPWVGVEQETQYF
TRBV9,TRBD1,TRBJ2-3,CASSGTGVTDTQYF
TRBV30,-,TRBJ1-4,CAWSVLSGRRKRLFF
TRBV7-9,TRBD1,TRBJ2-7,CSSSAPPAQGASYEQYF
TRBV7-3,-,TRBJ2-5,CASSLMGGTQYF
TRBV5-1,TRBD1,TRBJ1-5,CASSPGQGRNQPQHF
TRBV5-5,TRBD1,TRBJ1-4,CASSLIVGTGDEKLFF
TRBV6-5,TRBD1,TRBJ1-6,CASSYSRDRGSPLHF
TRBV19,TRBD2,TRBJ2-1,CASSGLAGYNEQFF
TRBV30,TRBD1,TRBJ2-1,CAWSNRGGGGFF
TRBV7-6,TRBD1,TRBJ1-4,CASSPWTGGNEKLFF
TRBV5-1,-,TRBJ1-1,CASSPDKNTEAFF
TRBV30,-,TRBJ1-2,CAWSTDSSSYYGYTF
TRBV15,TRBD1,TRBJ2-7,CATSNWDSSYEQYF
TRBV2,-,TRBJ1-5,CASTYRDWVSQPQHF
TRBV5-1,-,TRBJ2-4,CASSSGVLAKNIQYF
TRBV29-1,-,TRBJ2-5,CSVGRLDSLETQYF
TRBV7-3,TRBD1,TRBJ2-1,CASRVTGLDEQFF
TRBV7-3,TRBD2,TRBJ2-7,CASRPQGTSKNEQYF
TRBV7-8,-,TRBJ1-2,CASSSQGTYGYTF
TRBV14,TRBD2,TRBJ2-1,CASSQAYRLAGGMVRNEQFF
TRBV19,-,TRBJ2-7,CASSIAGPYEQYF
TRBV6-5,TRBD2,TRBJ2-3,CASRAGLAGLDTQYF